This is a list of T cell receptor beta chains from one sample in a study of graft-versus-host responses after intestinal transplantation. These receptors are not linked to any known antigen. Produced via immunoSEQ multiplex PCR; TCRdb's table is partial and in-frame only. The table records about 70,000 clones, approximately 94% of them present only once. Specimen: unstimulated CD8+ T cells sorted from spleen or lymph node cells, collected before intestinal transplant. These receptor sequences come from a human donor who received an intestinal transplant. The conserved cysteine and the conserved F or W are not part of the CDR3 here. Each record gives: clone size, V gene, CDR3 protein. Size is stated for part of the rows, as once, few or many counts, or as a class when the clone is expanded.

>NA|TRBV7-8
ASSLSDSGDTQY
>NA|TRBV7-6
ASSRTSGPNTGELF
>NA|TRBV4-1
ASSQDRGVSYNEQF
>NA|TRBV6-5
ASSAGQGFAF
>NA|TRBV6-5
ASSYSTSGSSYEQY
>NA|TRBV19
ASSIDRGRLEGNEQF
>NA|TRBV4-3
ASSQRQGELETQY
>NA|TRBV5-4
ASSLFSAGPLYEQY
>NA|TRBV7-6
ASSLAGGFVGEKLF
>NA|TRBV5-1
ASSPYPGVPSGANVLT
>NA|TRBV4-1
ASRENGDTDTQY
>NA|TRBV5-1
ASSLLGTLTDPSYNEQF
>NA|TRBV7-2
ASSLGRDSSYEQY
>NA|TRBV7-9
ASSLADRTYEQY
>NA|TRBV4-1
ASSQGGNTEAF
>NA|TRBV11-2
ASSFPGQGAPTETQY
>NA|TRBV6-6
ASSYGYRFSGNTIY
>NA|TRBV7-6
ASGNSYNEQF
>NA|TRBV29-1
SVPIKGQEDSGANVLT
>NA|TRBV2
ASWGTSGSYRDQETQY
>NA|TRBV6-1
ASSEARDRTSGIYGYT
>NA|TRBV5-6
ASSAREGVSYEQY
>NA|TRBV10-2
ASREWDTGELF
>NA|TRBV7-8
ASSPREGGGLSGNTIY
>NA|TRBV7-8
ASSLPQLAGGSYNEQF
>NA|TRBV10-3
AISESSFNTEAF
>NA|TRBV5-6
ASIRKGHLYQETQY
>NA|TRBV6-5
ASSSGLAGVTYEQY
>NA|TRBV4-3
ASSQHLGERGEKLF
>NA|TRBV27
ASSSGRGTDTQY
>once|TRBV9
ASSVGGGAYEQY
>NA|TRBV19
ASSTGTSGSTDTQY
>NA|TRBV25-1
ASSEEGAPSSYNEQF